The rows below give T cell receptor beta chains drawn from one sample of a study of T cells after yellow fever vaccination. From the 5' RACE reads, TCRdb called clonotypes with MiXCR, one entry per CDR3 protein. Among some 290,000 distinct CDR3 sequences listed, roughly a tenth were seen once. The sequencing here drew on CD4+ T cells sorted from PBMCs, taken 45 days after the yellow fever booster vaccination. These receptors all stem from a young man who received the YFV17D yellow fever vaccine. The CDR3 runs from the conserved cysteine through the conserved F or W. D genes are given only for firm matches. Expanded clones are given a class, and other clones once, few, many or no size at all.

NA	NA	TRBV30	TRBJ2-2	TGTGCCTCTGCCTGGGGCTTTATCGCCGGGGAGCTGTTTTTT	CASAWGFIAGELFF
NA	TRBD1	TRBV12-5	TRBJ2-5	TGTGCTAGTGGCGTGGGGACAGGGGCTCCGGAAGAGACCCAGTACTTC	CASGVGTGAPEETQYF
many	NA	TRBV6-6	TRBJ1-3	TGTGCCAGCAGGCCGGGACACTCTGGAAACACCATATATTTT	CASRPGHSGNTIYF
few	NA	TRBV7-9	TRBJ2-3	TGTGCCAGCAGCCCCGAGGTGTGGCGCCTTACCCTTTCACGGGATACGCAGTATTTT	CASSPEVWRLTLSRDTQYF
few	NA	TRBV4-3	TRBJ1-1	TGCGCCAGCAGAGAAGCTTTCTTT	CASREAFF
NA	NA	TRBV2	TRBJ1-3	TGTGCCAGCAGTGATAAGCGCTCTGGAAACACCATATATTTT	CASSDKRSGNTIYF
NA	NA	TRBV11-2	TRBJ1-1	TGTGCCAGCAGCTTAGATGGGGCAAGGATTGAAGCTTTCTTT	CASSLDGARIEAFF
few	NA	TRBV7-2	TRBJ1-2	TGTGCCAGCAGCTCGCCCGGGGAGAGCCTCTATGGCTACACCTTC	CASSSPGESLYGYTF
many	NA	TRBV20-1	TRBJ2-1	TGCAGTGCTAGAGCCAGGGGACACAATGAGCAGTTCTTC	CSARARGHNEQFF
few	NA	TRBV7-9	TRBJ1-6	TGTGCCAGCAGCCCCCAGGCCATCTGGACGGGCAATGGCCCAAATTCACCCCTCCACTTT	CASSPQAIWTGNGPNSPLHF
many	NA	TRBV5-1	TRBJ1-1	TGCGCCAGCAGCTGGGGGGAGTGGGGTGTCGCTGAAGCTTTCTTT	CASSWGEWGVAEAFF
NA	NA	TRBV15	TRBJ2-3	TGTGCCACCAGCCTACGCCCAATCACAGATACGCAGTATTTT	CATSLRPITDTQYF
few	TRBD1	TRBV5-1	TRBJ1-2	TGCGCCAGCAGCTTGGAGGGACAGGGGGTTACTACCTTC	CASSLEGQGVTTF
few	TRBD2	TRBV20-1	TRBJ2-5	TGCAGTGCTCCCGGGAGCGGGGGGCGGAAAGAGACCCAGTACTTC	CSAPGSGGRKETQYF
NA	TRBD1	TRBV18	TRBJ1-2	TGTGCCAGCTCACTAGCAGGGGGACAGAATACTTATGGCTACACCTTC	CASSLAGGQNTYGYTF
NA	NA	TRBV20-1	TRBJ2-4	TGCAGTGCTAGAGAAATATGGGGGCACCTTCAGTACTTC	CSAREIWGHLQYF
NA	NA	TRBV20-1	TRBJ1-1	TGCAGTGCACCTCGCAGGGTGGTTGAAGCTTTCTTT	CSAPRRVVEAFF
few	TRBD1	TRBV2	TRBJ1-6	TGTGCCAGCAGTTCCGGGACAGCAAGGAATTCACCCCTCCACTTT	CASSSGTARNSPLHF
NA	TRBD1	TRBV6-5	TRBJ1-2	TGTGCCAGCAGGAACCGTGGACAGGCCACTTTC	CASRNRGQATF
many	TRBD1	TRBV7-2	TRBJ2-7	TGTGCCAGCAGCCGACAGGGGACCTACGAGCAGTACTTC	CASSRQGTYEQYF
NA	NA	TRBV5-4	TRBJ2-3	TGTGCCAGCAGCTCGATTGAAGATACGCAGTATTTT	CASSSIEDTQYF
NA	NA	TRBV7-2	TRBJ2-5	TGTGCCAGCAGCCCGGTAGGGCTAGAGACCCAGTACTTC	CASSPVGLETQYF